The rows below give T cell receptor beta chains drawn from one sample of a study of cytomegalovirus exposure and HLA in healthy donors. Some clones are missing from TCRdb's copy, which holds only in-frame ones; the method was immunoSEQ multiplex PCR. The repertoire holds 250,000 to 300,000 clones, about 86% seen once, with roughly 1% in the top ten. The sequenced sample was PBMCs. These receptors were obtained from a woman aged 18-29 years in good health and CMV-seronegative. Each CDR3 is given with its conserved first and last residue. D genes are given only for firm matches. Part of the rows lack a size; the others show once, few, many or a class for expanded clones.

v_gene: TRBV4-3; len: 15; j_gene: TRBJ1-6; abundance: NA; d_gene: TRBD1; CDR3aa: CASRAGTGYNSPLHF; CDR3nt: TGCGCCAGCAGGGCCGGGACAGGGTATAATTCACCCCTCCACTTT
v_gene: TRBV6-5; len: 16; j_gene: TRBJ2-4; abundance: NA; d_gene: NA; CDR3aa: CASSYSAGLAKNIQYF; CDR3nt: TGTGCCAGCAGTTACTCTGCAGGTCTAGCCAAAAACATTCAGTACTTC
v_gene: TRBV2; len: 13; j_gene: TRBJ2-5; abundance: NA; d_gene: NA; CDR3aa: CASSEGGGETQYF; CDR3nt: TGTGCCAGCAGTGAGGGAGGAGGAGAGACCCAGTACTTC
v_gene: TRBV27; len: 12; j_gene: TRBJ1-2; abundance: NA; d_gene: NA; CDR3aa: CAVGGYFYGYTF; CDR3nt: TGTGCGGTCGGAGGGTACTTCTATGGCTACACCTTC
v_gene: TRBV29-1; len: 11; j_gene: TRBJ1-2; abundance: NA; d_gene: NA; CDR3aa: CSVEATDGYTF; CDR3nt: TGCAGCGTTGAAGCGACAGATGGCTACACCTTC
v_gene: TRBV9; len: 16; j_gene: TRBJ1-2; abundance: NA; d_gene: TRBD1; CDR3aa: CASSSRQGPLSYGYTF; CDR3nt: TGTGCCAGCAGCTCACGACAGGGGCCCCTGAGCTATGGCTACACCTTC
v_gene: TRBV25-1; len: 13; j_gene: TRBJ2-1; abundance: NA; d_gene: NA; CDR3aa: CASSEYNSNEQFF; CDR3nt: TGTGCCAGCAGTGAATATAATAGCAATGAGCAGTTCTTC
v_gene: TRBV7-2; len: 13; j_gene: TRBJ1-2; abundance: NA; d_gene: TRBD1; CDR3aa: CASSSRDSYGYTF; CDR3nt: TGTGCCAGCAGCTCCCGGGACAGCTATGGCTACACCTTC
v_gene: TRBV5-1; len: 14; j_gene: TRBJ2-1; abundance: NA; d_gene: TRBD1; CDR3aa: CASSLALGQEREFF; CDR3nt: TGCGCCAGCAGCTTGGCGTTGGGACAGGAAAGGGAGTTCTTC
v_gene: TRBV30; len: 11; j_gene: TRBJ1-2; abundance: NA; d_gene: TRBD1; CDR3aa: CAWDRESIYTF; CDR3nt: TGTGCCTGGGACAGGGAATCCATCTACACCTTC
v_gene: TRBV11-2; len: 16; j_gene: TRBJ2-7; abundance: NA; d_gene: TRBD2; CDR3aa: CASSREGAGGSYEQYF; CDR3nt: TGTGCCAGCAGTCGAGAAGGGGCGGGAGGCTCCTACGAGCAGTACTTC
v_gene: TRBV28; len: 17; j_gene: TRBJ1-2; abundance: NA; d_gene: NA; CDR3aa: CASSVLRPGGKGYGYTF; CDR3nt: TGTGCCAGCAGTGTATTGCGCCCGGGGGGGAAGGGCTATGGCTACACCTTC
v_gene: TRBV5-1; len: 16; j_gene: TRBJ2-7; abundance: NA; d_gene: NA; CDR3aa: CASSPALRRASYEQYF; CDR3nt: TGCGCCAGCAGCCCCGCCCTGCGGCGGGCTTCCTACGAGCAGTACTTC
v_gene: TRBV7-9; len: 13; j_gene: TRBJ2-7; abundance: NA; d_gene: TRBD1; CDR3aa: CASSTAGGYEQYF; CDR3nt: TGTGCCAGCAGCACAGCAGGGGGCTACGAGCAGTACTTC
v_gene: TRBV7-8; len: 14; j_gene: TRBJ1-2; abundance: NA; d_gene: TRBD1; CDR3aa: CASSSVQGATGYTF; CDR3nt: TGTGCCAGCAGCTCCGTTCAGGGGGCCACGGGCTACACCTTC
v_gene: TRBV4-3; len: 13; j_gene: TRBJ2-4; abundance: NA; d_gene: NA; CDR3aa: CASSQDPIEPRYF; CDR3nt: TGCGCCAGCAGCCAAGATCCCATAGAGCCTCGTTACTTC
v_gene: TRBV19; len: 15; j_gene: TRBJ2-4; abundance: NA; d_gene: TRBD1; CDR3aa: CASGQGGLAKNIQYF; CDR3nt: TGTGCCAGTGGACAGGGGGGACTAGCCAAAAACATTCAGTACTTC
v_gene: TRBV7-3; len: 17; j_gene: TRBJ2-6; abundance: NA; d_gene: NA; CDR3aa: CASSPREGVAGANVLTF; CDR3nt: TGTGCCAGCAGCCCCCGAGAGGGCGTGGCTGGGGCCAACGTCCTGACTTTC
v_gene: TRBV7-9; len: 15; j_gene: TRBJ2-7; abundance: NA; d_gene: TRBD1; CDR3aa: CASSRSGTASYEQYF; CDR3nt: TGTGCCAGCAGCCGCTCTGGGACAGCCTCCTACGAGCAGTACTTC
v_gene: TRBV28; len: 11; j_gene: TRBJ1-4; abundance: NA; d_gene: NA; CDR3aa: CASSLRGKLFF; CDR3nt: TGTGCCAGCAGTTTAAGAGGAAAACTGTTTTTT
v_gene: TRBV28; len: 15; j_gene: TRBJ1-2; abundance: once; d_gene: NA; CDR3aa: CASSSLGRVAYGYTF; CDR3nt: TGTGCCAGCAGCTCGTTGGGGAGGGTGGCCTATGGCTACACCTTC
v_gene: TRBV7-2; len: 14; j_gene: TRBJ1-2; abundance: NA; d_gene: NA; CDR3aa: CASSQRTENYGYTF; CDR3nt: TGTGCCAGCAGCCAGCGGACAGAAAACTATGGCTACACCTTC
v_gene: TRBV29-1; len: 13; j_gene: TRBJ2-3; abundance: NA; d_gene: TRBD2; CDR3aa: CSVVTGTRDTQYF; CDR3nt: TGCAGCGTTGTAACAGGGACTAGAGATACGCAGTATTTT